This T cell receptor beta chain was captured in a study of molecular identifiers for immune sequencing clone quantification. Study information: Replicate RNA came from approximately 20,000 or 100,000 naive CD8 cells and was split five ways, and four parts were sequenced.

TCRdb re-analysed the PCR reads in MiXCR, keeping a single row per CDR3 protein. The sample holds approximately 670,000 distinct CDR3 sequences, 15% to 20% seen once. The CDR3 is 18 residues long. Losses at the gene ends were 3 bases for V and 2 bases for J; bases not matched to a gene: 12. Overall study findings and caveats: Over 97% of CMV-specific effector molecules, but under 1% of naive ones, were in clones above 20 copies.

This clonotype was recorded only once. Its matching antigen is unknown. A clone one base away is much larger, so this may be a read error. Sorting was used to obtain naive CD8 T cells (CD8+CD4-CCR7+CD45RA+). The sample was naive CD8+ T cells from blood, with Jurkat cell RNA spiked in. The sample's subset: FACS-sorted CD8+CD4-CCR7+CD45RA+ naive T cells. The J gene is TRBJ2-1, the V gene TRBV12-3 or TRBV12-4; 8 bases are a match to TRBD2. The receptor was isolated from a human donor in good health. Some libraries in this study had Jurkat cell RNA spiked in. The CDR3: CASSFGSSGLGAYNEQFF. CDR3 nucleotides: TGTGCCAGCAGTTTCGGTTCTAGCGGGTTGGGGGCCTACAATGAGCAGTTCTTC.